This entry lists 30 T cell receptor beta chains sequenced from one sample in a study of OX40 agonist ivuxolimab in advanced cancers. The data were produced by immunoSEQ multiplex PCR, yet TCRdb's version contains in-frame clones alone and is incomplete. This table has about 90,000 clones, around 90% appearing once. The material sequenced was CD4+ or CD8+ T cells sorted from blood, taken in a trial of the OX40 agonist ivuxolimab. The receptors here all came from an adult with an advanced solid tumor such as melanoma, head and neck, liver or kidney cancer.

The J gene is TRBJ1-1, the V gene TRBV5-1; D is undetermined. Germline V lookup: CDR1 SGHRS, CDR2 YFSETQ. Between the trimmed V and J ends, which lost 0 bases and 1 base, there was a span of 10 bases. CDR3 size: 15 residues. CDR3 residues: CASSLAGGRNTEAFF. For the CDR3, the DNA is TGCGCCAGCAGCTTGGCCGGTGGGAGGAACACTGAAGCTTTCTTT.

The J gene is TRBJ2-1, the V gene TRBV7-2, with D possibly TRBD2 on 5 matching bases. V was pared by 6 bases and J by 15 bases, with 18 bases between. The CDR3 covers 12 residues. Germline V gives CDR1 SGHTA, CDR2 FQGNSA. Here the CDR3 DNA reads TGTGCCAGCAGTTCCCGGGGTGGGTCGGTGTTCTTC. It translates to CASSSRGGSVFF.

The V call is TRBV19, the J call TRBJ2-5; 7 bases line up with TRBD1. Trimming at V came to 5 bases and at J to 5 bases, leaving 11 bases not matched to a gene. CDR3 size: 15 residues. Germline V gene sequence: CDR1 LNHDA, CDR2 SQIVND (reference sequence). For the CDR3, the DNA is TGTGCCAGTAGTCCATCCCCAGGGGGAGTGGAGACCCAGTACTTC. It translates to CASSPSPGGVETQYF.

This clone was detected once. V gene TRBV7-9 combines with J gene TRBJ2-7, with 7 bases that match TRBD1. CDR3 length equals 13 residues. J gave up 3 bases and V 5 bases, and 4 bases lay outside the gene matches. Germline lookup yields CDR1 SEHNR and CDR2 FQNEAQ (reference sequence). The CDR3 DNA follows: TGTGCCAGCAGCGGCAGACAGGGCTACGAGCAGTACTTC. Its protein product is CASSGRQGYEQYF.

J is TRBJ2-3 and V is TRBV19; weak D call: TRBD1 (5 bases). The ends were cut back, 2 bases at V and 0 bases at J, with 18 bases in the middle. Germline V gene lookup returns CDR1 LNHDA and CDR2 SQIVND (reference sequence). The CDR3 totals 18 residues. CDR3 sequence: CASSIKSSGLGSTDTQYF. As DNA, the CDR3 is TGTGCCAGTAGTATAAAATCGTCAGGGCTGGGGAGCACAGATACGCAGTATTTT.

The chain has TRBV7-2 and TRBJ1-1; D not resolved. Germline lookup yields CDR1 SGHTA and CDR2 FQGNSA. The CDR3 has 14 residues. V dropped 1 base and J dropped 3 bases, with 9 bases sitting between them. This chain's CDR3 is CASSLGRWDTEAFF. The CDR3 region has the DNA TGTGCCAGCAGCTTAGGCAGATGGGACACTGAAGCTTTCTTT.

Written as DNA, the CDR3 is TGTGCCAGCAGACCACTCGACAGCGGCCCCTACGAGCAGTACTTC. This sequence encodes CASRPLDSGPYEQYF. J is TRBJ2-7 and V is TRBV6-6; D possibly uses TRBD1 or TRBD2 (5 bases each). The germline V gene encodes CDR1 MNHNY and CDR2 SVGAGI (reference sequence). The CDR3 loop spans 15 amino acids. The V and J ends lost 6 bases and 2 bases respectively, with 17 bases between them.

The rearrangement links TRBV18 to TRBJ2-7; no clear D gene. Per germline, CDR1 KGHSH and CDR2 LQKENI. V lost 4 bases to trimming and J lost 2 bases, with 9 bases between them. This CDR3 contains 13 residues. The CDR3 DNA reads TGTGCCAGCTCACTGGGCGAGGCCTACGAGCAGTACTTC. Protein sequence: CASSLGEAYEQYF.

This clone showed up just once. In DNA form, the CDR3 reads TGCAGTGCTAGTGTATACAATGAGCAGTTCTTC. It is translated as CSASVYNEQFF. V is TRBV20-1 and J is TRBJ2-1; no firm D call. The CDR3 spans 11 residues. V was clipped by 3 bases and J by 4 bases, with 4 bases between them. Germline CDR1 reads DFQATT; CDR2 reads SNEGSKA (reference sequence).

The chain has TRBV19 and TRBJ1-2; a possible D gene is TRBD1 (6 bases). The CDR3 length is 16 residues. V was clipped by 9 bases and J by 1 base, with 21 bases between them. CDR1 and CDR2 from the germline V gene are LNHDA and SQIVND (reference sequence). CDR3 nucleotides: TGTGCCAGCAGAGCCCGACCGGACAGTTATAACTATGGCTACACCTTC. Encoded protein: CASRARPDSYNYGYTF.

V gene TRBV6-6 combines with J gene TRBJ1-1; the match to TRBD1 covers 7 bases. Trimming at V came to 6 bases and at J to 0 bases, leaving 7 bases not matched to a gene. The CDR3 is 15 amino acids. Germline loops: CDR1 MNHNY, CDR2 SVGAGI (reference sequence). CDR3 loop: CASSGTGQMNTEAFF. DNA for the CDR3: TGTGCCAGCAGCGGAACGGGACAGATGAACACTGAAGCTTTCTTT.

The V and J genes are TRBV18 and TRBJ2-7, with TRBD2 as a possible D gene (6 bases). Germline V gene data show CDR1 as KGHSH and CDR2 as LQKENI. The CDR3 runs 17 residues. Trimming shortened V by 4 bases and J by 0 bases, and 19 bases separated the two germline ends. CDR3 in DNA: TGTGCCAGCTCACGCAAACTCGGACTATTGAGCTCCTACGAGCAGTACTTC. It translates to CASSRKLGLLSSYEQYF.

The genes are TRBV7-2 and TRBJ2-3, with D tentatively TRBD2 (5 bases). CDR1 and CDR2 (germline): SGHTA, FQGNSA. The CDR3 is made up of 15 amino acids. With 3 bases removed from V and 1 base from J, the gap between germline ends came to 11 bases. The CDR3 nucleotides read TGTGCCAGCAGCTTTCGAGGGAGAGGCACAGATACGCAGTATTTT. Amino acid sequence: CASSFRGRGTDTQYF.

The CDR3 protein is CASSGLAGGYEQYF. The CDR3 DNA reads TGTGCCAGCAGTGGACTAGCGGGAGGCTACGAGCAGTACTTC. The chain links TRBV2 to TRBJ2-7, with TRBD2 matching 13 bases. The CDR3 is 14 amino acids. CDR1 SNHLY and CDR2 FYNNEI come from the germline V gene. The J segment lost 3 bases and the V segment lost 4 bases, leaving 0 bases of the junction unmatched.

V gene TRBV29-1 combines with J gene TRBJ2-1; D remains unclear. Trimming took off 4 bases at V and 0 bases at J, with 10 bases between the two ends. CDR1 and CDR2 (germline): SQVTM, ANQGSEA. CDR3 length equals 14 residues. The CDR3 region is CSVVDTGSYNEQFF. The CDR3 nucleotides are TGCAGCGTTGTAGACACCGGCTCCTACAATGAGCAGTTCTTC.

The V call is TRBV7-7, the J call TRBJ2-5; 11 bases align to TRBD2. Germline values: CDR1 SSHAT, CDR2 FNYEAQ (reference sequence). CDR3 length equals 16 residues. V shed 5 bases, J shed 5 bases, and the junction held 10 bases outside the gene matches. The CDR3 DNA follows: TGTGCCAGCAGCACCGGGACTAGCGGCACGGGGGAGACCCAGTACTTC. Translated: CASSTGTSGTGETQYF.

The chain links TRBV7-3 to TRBJ2-1; 10 nucleotides align to TRBD2. This CDR3 contains 15 residues. CDR1 is SGHTA, CDR2 FQGTGA, per germline. After removal of 1 base from V and 7 bases from J, the junction contained 4 bases not matched to a gene. CDR3 in DNA: TGTGCCAGCAGCTTAAACCTAGCGGGAGTTAATGAGCAGTTCTTC. It specifies CASSLNLAGVNEQFF.

The chain is built from TRBV9 and TRBJ2-5; D is uncertain. The CDR3 runs 15 residues. Germline values: CDR1 SGDLS, CDR2 YYNGEE. Trimming removed 5 bases at V and 0 bases at J, with 14 bases between. CDR3 DNA sequence: TGTGCCAGCAGTGCCTCAGAAGGGCACCAAGAGACCCAGTACTTC. This encodes CASSASEGHQETQYF.

The chain carries TRBV5-1 and TRBJ2-7; the match to TRBD2 covers 13 bases. Germline lookup yields CDR1 SGHRS and CDR2 YFSETQ. V shed 1 base, J shed 7 bases, and the junction held 5 bases outside the gene matches. The CDR3 contains 15 residues. CDR3: CASSLTSGRAGEQYF. DNA of the CDR3: TGCGCCAGCAGCTTGACTAGCGGGAGGGCGGGGGAGCAGTACTTC. Full variable domain (remainder filled in from reference TRBV5-1 and TRBJ2-7): KAGVTQTPRYLIKTRGQQVTLSCSPISGHRSVSWYQQTPGQGLQFLFEYFSETQRNKGNFPGRFSGRQFSNSRSEMNVSTLELGDSALYLCASSLTSGRAGEQYFGPGTRLTVT.

The chain uses TRBV2 and TRBJ1-3, with D possibly TRBD1 on 5 matching bases. The CDR3 spans 15 residues. Germline CDR1 is SNHLY and CDR2 is FYNNEI. V dropped 0 bases and J dropped 4 bases, with 10 bases sitting between them. The CDR3, as DNA: TGTGCCAGCAGTGAAGCGCAGGGTTGGGGAAACACCATATATTTT. It yields the protein CASSEAQGWGNTIYF.

The chain employs TRBV7-9 and TRBJ2-1; TRBD1 matches 7 bases. The CDR3 has 15 amino acids. V trimming: 5 bases; J trimming: 4 bases; junction bases outside the gene matches: 8. Germline loops: CDR1 SEHNR, CDR2 FQNEAQ (reference sequence). In DNA, the CDR3 is TGTGCCAGCAGCCCAAGAGGGACAGATTACAATGAGCAGTTCTTC. This encodes CASSPRGTDYNEQFF.

The J gene is TRBJ2-7, the V gene TRBV9; possibly TRBD1 for D (5 bases). Germline loops: CDR1 SGDLS, CDR2 YYNGEE. There are 15 residues in the CDR3. V lost 0 bases and J lost 1, with 11 bases in between. In DNA form, the CDR3 reads TGTGCCAGCAGCGTAGGTTTTGACAGATCCTACGAGCAGTACTTC. This codes for CASSVGFDRSYEQYF.

The gene calls are TRBV28 and TRBJ2-7; possibly TRBD1 for D (6 bases). The V and J ends lost 10 bases and 1 base respectively, with 20 bases between them. The CDR3 has 15 amino acids. Germline values: CDR1 MDHEN, CDR2 SYDVKM. CDR3 in amino acids: CATKPYPTGSYEQYF. The CDR3 DNA reads TGTGCCACCAAACCCTACCCGACAGGATCCTACGAGCAGTACTTC.

The chain uses TRBV6-1 and TRBJ1-2; no clear D. Germline CDR1 reads MNHNS; CDR2 reads SASEGT. The V and J ends lost 11 bases and 0 bases respectively, with 13 bases between them. The CDR3 has 13 amino acids. The CDR3 nucleotides read TGTGCCGGGCAGATGGCAGCTAACTATGGCTACACCTTC. It encodes CAGQMAANYGYTF.

V and J are TRBV5-1 and TRBJ2-3; 15 positions agree with TRBD2. The V and J ends lost 0 bases and 5 bases, in that order; junction bases with no gene match: 4. Germline lookup yields CDR1 SGHRS and CDR2 YFSETQ. The CDR3 sequence is 17 residues long. The CDR3 loop reads CASSLGGLAGGIDTQYF. As DNA, the CDR3 is TGCGCCAGCAGCTTGGGGGGACTAGCGGGAGGCATAGATACGCAGTATTTT.

The rearrangement joins TRBV5-1 to TRBJ2-1; D gene uncertain. The length of the CDR3 is 14 residues. The germline V gene encodes CDR1 SGHRS and CDR2 YFSETQ. The V end lost 5 bases, the J end lost 0 bases, and 9 bases lay between the germline ends. CDR3 coding DNA: TGCGCCAGCAGGGTAGCTAGCTCCTACAATGAGCAGTTCTTC. Amino acids: CASRVASSYNEQFF.

This clone has only one observation. This rearrangement joins TRBV7-2 to TRBJ2-1; 14 nucleotides align to TRBD2. Trimming cost V 1 base and J 9 bases; bases outside gene matches: 5. This CDR3 has 16 amino acids. The germline CDR1 and CDR2 sequences are SGHTA and FQGNSA. This CDR3 reads CASSLGGLAGVGEQFF. The CDR3 DNA sequence: TGTGCCAGCAGCTTAGGGGGACTAGCGGGAGTGGGTGAGCAGTTCTTC.

This clone was found once. The V call is TRBV6-6, the J call TRBJ1-2; D unresolved. From germline, CDR1 is MNHNY and CDR2 SVGAGI (reference sequence). This CDR3 spans 15 amino acids. The V gene lost 6 bases and the J gene lost 6 bases, with 20 bases spanning the gap. The CDR3, as DNA: TGTGCCAGCAGCTACGATGACGGCTGGGTGGATGGCTACACCTTC. Encoded protein: CASSYDDGWVDGYTF.

The chain links TRBV11-2 to TRBJ2-5; 8 bases align to TRBD1. The J call is uncertain, as TRBJ2-7 better fits the DNA end. CDR1 and CDR2 (germline): SGHAT, FQNNGV. The CDR3 has 15 amino acids. CDR3 in DNA: TGTGCCAGCAGCACCGACTTCGGGACAGGCGGCGAGCAGTACTTC. Protein: CASSTDFGTGGEQYF.

V is TRBV29-1 and J is TRBJ2-7, with D perhaps matching TRBD1 (6 bases). Germline V lookup: CDR1 SQVTM, CDR2 ANQGSEA. Trimming took off 1 base at V and 6 bases at J, with 13 bases between the two ends. This CDR3 is 13 amino acids long. The CDR3 reads CSVEGGGNREQYF. CDR3 nucleotide sequence: TGCAGCGTTGAAGGAGGGGGTAATCGCGAGCAGTACTTC.